This T cell receptor beta chain was sequenced in a study of prognosis after radiotherapy for stage I lung cancer. About the research overall: Without exception, patients with non-small cell lung cancer were deemed medically inoperable. Patients with tumors diagnosed as squamous cell carcinoma numbered more than 5, and those with adenocarcinoma fewer than 15.

V trimming: 1 base; J trimming: 10 bases; junction bases outside the gene matches: 9. This CDR3 region has 15 residues. Germline V gene sequence: CDR1 MNHNS, CDR2 SASEGT. Collection of peripheral blood, in a volume of approximately 5.6 milliliters, was performed at each of two time points. Turning to this clonotype: A far larger clone is only one base removed, so a read error is likely.

TCR beta CDR3 amplification from genomic DNA was performed by two-round multiplex PCR. First-round PCR employed TRBV- and TRBJ-specific primers for each gene. TCRdb fed the multiplex PCR reads into MiXCR, producing one record per CDR3 protein. Of approximately 16,000 distinct CDR3 sequences in the sample, around 32% are singletons; the top ten hold roughly 23%. This specimen consisted of PBMCs, obtained before or after stereotactic body radiation therapy (not recorded which). The genes are TRBV6-1 and TRBJ2-1, with 8 bases aligning to TRBD2. This TCR was recovered from a donor over 45 with non-small cell lung cancer. CDR3 residues: CASSEETSGSYEQFF. Written as DNA, the CDR3 is TGTGCCAGCAGTGAAGAAACTAGCGGCTCCTACGAGCAGTTCTTC.